The TCR beta chain under discussion was sequenced for a study of blood T cell repertoires in COVID-19. Per the study methods: Researchers report that nucleated cell counts were estimated from reference gene primer amplification. Profiled with immunoSEQ multiplex PCR; TCRdb holds only in-frame clones, not every one. V and J calls plus clone size are reproduced from that table; the DNA served to infer D and trimming. The table records about 140,000 clones, about 86% of them present only once. The CDR3 extends over 16 amino acids. V dropped 5 bases and J dropped 3; count of bases not matched to a gene: 7. CDR1 and CDR2 from the germline V gene are LNHDA and SQIVND (reference sequence).

This TCR came from a woman in her sixties with acute or convalescent COVID-19. J is TRBJ1-5 and V is TRBV19, with 10 bases matching TRBD1. Sequencing used peripheral blood. CDR3 amino acids: CASSARQGANNQPQHF. The CDR3 nucleotides read TGTGCCAGTAGTGCCCGACAGGGGGCGAACAATCAGCCCCAGCATTTT.